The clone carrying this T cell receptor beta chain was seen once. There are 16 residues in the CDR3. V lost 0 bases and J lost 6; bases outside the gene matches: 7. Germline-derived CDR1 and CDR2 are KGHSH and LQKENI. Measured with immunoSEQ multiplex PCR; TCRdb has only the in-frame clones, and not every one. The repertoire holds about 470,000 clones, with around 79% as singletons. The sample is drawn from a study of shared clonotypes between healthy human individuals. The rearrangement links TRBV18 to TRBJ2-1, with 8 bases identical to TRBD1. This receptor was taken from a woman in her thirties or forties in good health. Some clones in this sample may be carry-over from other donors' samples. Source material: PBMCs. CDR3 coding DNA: TGTGCCAGCTCACCACCCTTTACAGGGGGTAGCAATGAGCAGTTCTTC. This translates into CASSPPFTGGSNEQFF.